The text below deals with one T cell receptor (beta chain). Its antigen is unknown. The PCR made use of 60 Vbeta and 13 Jbeta primers. Data came from immunoSEQ multiplex PCR; TCRdb stores just in-frame clones and leaves some out. The sample gives over 100,000 clones, around 86% of which show up once; less than 2.5% is in the top ten. The data were taken from a study of cytomegalovirus exposure and HLA in healthy donors. Study-wide findings and caveats: In all likelihood, a cluster of highly shared sequence variants was a sequencing artifact. The authors later linked a missense DCLRE1C variant to TCR beta V- and J-gene trimming.

This sequence was found in a woman in her twenties or thirties in good health and CMV-seronegative. Sequencing was done on a sample of PBMCs.

DNA of the CDR3: TGCAGCGTTGAAGAGGGACAGGGGGTGGGAGAGCAGTACTTC. Its protein product is CSVEEGQGVGEQYF. The chain links TRBV29-1 to TRBJ2-7; 11 nucleotides match TRBD1. The CDR3 is 14 amino acids. The germline gives CDR1 SQVTM, CDR2 ANQGSEA. After removal of 0 bases from V and 7 bases from J, the junction contained 5 bases not matched to a gene.